Below, one T cell receptor beta chain is given with its context. The PCR used 60 Vbeta and 13 Jbeta primers. Sequencing was performed with immunoSEQ multiplex PCR; in TCRdb, only in-frame clones are kept and a portion is missing. The data show fewer than 85,000 clones, with less than 80% seen just once and about 12% held by the top ten. This specimen belongs to a study of cytomegalovirus exposure and HLA in healthy donors. The CDR3 spans 14 residues. Germline values: CDR1 WSHSY, CDR2 SAAADI. V was clipped by 2 bases and J by 5 bases, with 12 bases between them. The chain carries TRBV10-2 and TRBJ1-2, with D perhaps TRBD1 (6 bases). The sequenced sample consisted of PBMCs. This clonotype was obtained from a woman between 40 and 55 years old in good health and CMV-seropositive. The CDR3 loop reads CASSEGGADYGYTF. The DNA of the CDR3 is TGCGCCAGCAGTGAGGGGGGGGCGGATTATGGCTACACCTTC.